The sample holds a few counts of the clone carrying this T cell receptor (beta chain). What it binds is unknown. Per the germline V gene, CDR1 is MNHNY and CDR2 is SVGAGI (reference sequence). This CDR3 region has 15 residues. The V end lost 6 bases, the J end lost 5 bases, and 16 bases lay between the germline ends. These data originate in a study of identifying expanded T cells in peripheral blood. Study outcomes and limitations: Approximately 1.1 clones differed between technical replicates, versus around 15 and 19 over time.

Using immunoSEQ multiplex PCR, the repertoire was profiled, and TCRdb retains in-frame clones only, with some absent. The sample has 83,000 or so clones; 85% to 90% are singletons. This receptor was obtained from a person aged 18-70 years in good health. The chain recombines TRBV6-6 with TRBJ2-2, with a possible D match to TRBD2 (7 bases). The specimen was blood. Written as DNA, the CDR3 is TGTGCCAGCAGGTTTCCGGGGGGCCAGACCGGGGAGCTGTTTTTT. Amino acid sequence: CASRFPGGQTGELFF.